Listed below are T cell receptor beta chains from one sample, sequenced in a study of OX40 agonist ivuxolimab in advanced cancers. Only in-frame clones appear in the TCRdb table, and some are missing; sequencing was by immunoSEQ multiplex PCR. The sample consists of tens of thousands of clones, around 77% of them appearing once. Sequences were derived from CD4+ or CD8+ T cells sorted from blood, sampled in a trial of the OX40 agonist ivuxolimab. Receptors were obtained from an adult with an advanced solid tumor such as melanoma, head and neck, liver or kidney cancer. Both conserved end residues are part of each CDR3. A D gene is named only where the DNA matches it firmly. A row's size may be missing; if present it is once, few, many or a size class.

clone size	D gene	V gene	J gene	CDR3 DNA	CDR3 protein
-	-	TRBV6-1	TRBJ2-7	TGTGCCAGCAGTGAAGCCCCCTCCCGGGCGGAGCAGTACTTC	CASSEAPSRAEQYF
-	-	TRBV9	TRBJ2-2	TGTGCCAGCAGCCCCGGGGGCCCCGGGGAGCTGTTTTTT	CASSPGGPGELFF
-	-	TRBV18	TRBJ2-3	TGTGCCAGCTCACCTTTGGGCAGAAGCACAGATACGCAGTATTTT	CASSPLGRSTDTQYF
-	TRBD1	TRBV16	TRBJ1-2	TGTGCCAGCAGCCAATCCGGCAGGGGGGATGGCTACACCTTC	CASSQSGRGDGYTF
few	TRBD1	TRBV28	TRBJ2-1	TGTGCCAGCGCGACAGGGCACGGGGTCGGCTCCTACAATGAGCAGTTCTTC	CASATGHGVGSYNEQFF
-	TRBD1	TRBV5-4	TRBJ1-1	TGTGCCAGCAATGAGGGGGCGGACACTGAAGCTTTCTTT	CASNEGADTEAFF
-	-	TRBV9	TRBJ2-1	TGTGCCAGCAGCGTAGAGGAGGCGGCGGGGCACTCCTACAATGAGCAGTTCTTC	CASSVEEAAGHSYNEQFF
-	-	TRBV5-1	TRBJ1-2	TGCGCCAGCAGCCCCTGGGGACCCCAGCAGTATGGCTACACCTTC	CASSPWGPQQYGYTF
-	-	TRBV27	TRBJ2-7	TGTGCCAGCAGCCCAGGTGGGGGCTACTCCTACGAGCAGTACTTC	CASSPGGGYSYEQYF
-	-	TRBV5-1	TRBJ2-7	TGCGCCAGCAGCCCGGACCGGTTCACCTACGAGCAGTACTTC	CASSPDRFTYEQYF
-	-	TRBV2	TRBJ1-1	TGTGCCAGCAGTGAGCGGGGGTTAACTGAAGCTTTCTTT	CASSERGLTEAFF